This T cell receptor beta chain was recovered during a study of T cells expressing NK-cell markers. Across the whole study: Sorted T-cell subsets CD3+CD56+NKG2C+, CD3+CD56+NKG2C- and CD3+CD56-NKG2C+ were TCR beta-sequenced. Seven HCMV-seropositive donors and one seronegative donor made up the eight sequenced donors. Study results and caveats: HCMV specificity of expanded NKG2C+ T cell clones remained unclear.

No DNA is given; TCRdb re-called the 5' RACE reads and lists each CDR3 protein once. The table lists 150,000 to 200,000 distinct CDR3 sequences. Notes on this clonotype: Antigen unknown.

Per the germline V gene, CDR1 is GTSNPN and CDR2 is SVGIG (reference sequence). The CDR3 runs 15 residues. The sequenced material came from blood T cells: a sorted CD56 or NKG2C T cell subset, CD4+ or CD8+ T cells, or bulk PBMC T cells (not recorded which). This chain links TRBV30 with TRBJ2-1; TCRdb picks TRBD2, but there is no DNA to check that call. The clonotype comes from a woman between 18 and 70 years old in good health. CDR3 amino acids: CAWSVLGSGRGTQFF.